This T cell receptor beta chain was sequenced in a study of graft-versus-host responses after intestinal transplantation (dated by TCRdb to about 2021). For the wider study: Multivisceral, liver-intestinal, or isolated intestinal transplants were received by the recipients. Donor T cell macrochimerism was defined as a peak of at least 4% donor T cells among recipient peripheral blood mononuclear cells. All recipients received anti-thymocyte globulin induction followed by maintenance tacrolimus and steroids for around 3 years. A cohort of 20 to 25 intestinal transplant recipients, including one retransplant, was enrolled, and 3 patients lacking pretransplant specimens were excluded. Bulk TCR-beta CDR3 sequencing was used to track graft-versus-host and host-versus-graft alloreactive T cell clones in the graft, circulation and bone marrow after intestinal transplantation. To identify alloreactive clones, pre-transplant mixed lymphocyte reaction products were sequenced and then compared with unstimulated pre-transplant donor and recipient T cells. Samples from a few later patients were sequenced in-house on an Illumina MiSeq with MiXCR processing rather than by the commercial service.

The paper's findings and limits, for the study overall: GvH clones were found in recipient bone marrow, and some of the GvH clones appeared earlier in ileal mucosa or blood, which is consistent with an intestinal mucosal origin. In patients with donor T cell macrochimerism, the allografts had high GvH to HvG T cell clonal ratios. The relatively low number and heterogeneity of intestinal transplant patients limited the conclusions. Early after transplant, declines in HvG clones were associated with peak levels of circulating GvH clones.

The meaning of the sample's time point label: cells obtained before transplantation from donor or recipient. In the mixed lymphocyte reactions, around 200,000 CFSE-labeled pre-transplant responders were plated with around 200,000 irradiated violet-dye-labeled stimulators and cultured for approximately 6 days. Proliferating CD3+CD4+CFSE-low and CD3+CD8+CFSE-low responder cells were FACS-sorted on a BD Influx sorter after the mixed lymphocyte reaction. The library was prepared using the immunoSEQ multiplex PCR assay. For most patients, genomic DNA was isolated with the Qiagen DNeasy Blood and Tissue Kit and shipped frozen to Adaptive Biotechnologies for TCR sequencing. For most patients, genomic DNA was subjected to high-throughput TCR-beta CDR3 sequencing by Adaptive Biotechnologies. On the study's bioinformatics: TCR sequencing data for approximately 17 patients were retrieved from Adaptive's ImmunoSEQ software; a few other patients were processed with MiXCR and VDJtools. To correct CD4 versus CD8 sorting errors, sequences present in both subsets at a frequency ratio below 5:1 were removed. CDR3 nucleotide sequences shared between donor and recipient were removed because their origin could not be assigned. Alloreactive clones required at least 2-fold expansion over unstimulated cells and minimum CFSE-low frequency of 0.002% (template counts) or 0.001% (read counts). Mappable clones were those detected in sequenced pre-transplant spleen, lymph node, or MLR CFSE-low populations of the donor or recipient. The cumulative frequency of alloreactive clones was calculated as a percentage of all sequences, weighted by copy number. Imported from immuneACCESS, the table was reduced by TCRdb to in-frame sequences with V and J called. These copies leave out some clones; in studies compared against another copy, an unresolved V gene accounts for under half, and the cause of the remainder is not known. The V and J calls and the clone size are those of that table, but D and trimming were determined from the DNA. The sample has about 17,000 clones on record, around 41% of them singletons. Clones ranked in the top ten supply roughly 3.6% of the sample.

There are a few counts of this clone. No qualities accompany the bases; no much larger clone lies one base away. The TCR originated in a human patient who received an intestinal transplant. The sample was alloreactive CD8+ T cells from a mixed lymphocyte reaction culture, taken before intestinal transplant. Taken with the paper, the label for cell subset or site translates to: CFSE-low proliferating T cells sorted from roughly six-day pre-transplant mixed lymphocyte reaction (GvH or HvG direction).

The base sequence is TGCAGCGTTGAAGGGTTACAGGAGAGCTACGAGCAGTACTTC. Translated, this gives CSVEGLQESYEQYF. The sequence joins TRBV29-1 to TRBJ2-7; the best D guess is TRBD1, with 5 bases matching. There are 14 amino acids in the CDR3, from cysteine to phenylalanine inclusive. Of all the DNA, just the CDR3 is kept, 42 bases in frame from base 1. The germline V gene supplies CDR1 SQVTM and CDR2 ANQGSEA. Cut back by 1 base and 3 bases, the V and J ends lie 13 bases apart.